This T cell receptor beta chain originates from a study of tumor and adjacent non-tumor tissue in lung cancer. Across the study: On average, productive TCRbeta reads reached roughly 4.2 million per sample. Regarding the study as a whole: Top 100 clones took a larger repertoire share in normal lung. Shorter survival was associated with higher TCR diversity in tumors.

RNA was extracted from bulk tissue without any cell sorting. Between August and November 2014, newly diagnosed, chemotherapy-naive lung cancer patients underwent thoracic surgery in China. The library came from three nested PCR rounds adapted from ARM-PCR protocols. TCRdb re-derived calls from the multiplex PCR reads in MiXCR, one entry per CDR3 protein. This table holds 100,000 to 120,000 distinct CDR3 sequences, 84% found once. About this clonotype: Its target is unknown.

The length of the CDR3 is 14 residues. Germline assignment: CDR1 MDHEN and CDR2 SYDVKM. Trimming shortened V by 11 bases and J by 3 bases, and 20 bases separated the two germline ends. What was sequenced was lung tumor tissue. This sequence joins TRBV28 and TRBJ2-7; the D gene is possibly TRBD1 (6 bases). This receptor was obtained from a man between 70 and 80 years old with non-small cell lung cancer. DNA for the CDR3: TGTGCCTCCCTAACCCGTGACAGGAGCTACGAGCAGTACTTC. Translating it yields CASLTRDRSYEQYF.